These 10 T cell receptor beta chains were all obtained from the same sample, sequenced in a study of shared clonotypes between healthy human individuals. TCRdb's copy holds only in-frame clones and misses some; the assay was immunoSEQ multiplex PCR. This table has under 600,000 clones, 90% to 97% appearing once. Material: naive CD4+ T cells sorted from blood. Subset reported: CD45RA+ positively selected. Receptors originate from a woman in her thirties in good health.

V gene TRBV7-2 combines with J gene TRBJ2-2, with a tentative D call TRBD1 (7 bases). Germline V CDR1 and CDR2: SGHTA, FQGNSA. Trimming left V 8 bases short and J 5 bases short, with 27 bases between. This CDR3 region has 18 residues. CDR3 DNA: TGTGCCAGCGACGGGGGACAGCTTAACCCCGAGAGGACCGGGGAGCTGTTTTTT. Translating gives CASDGGQLNPERTGELFF. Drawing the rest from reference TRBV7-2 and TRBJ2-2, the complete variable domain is GAGVSQSPSNKVTEKGKDVELRCDPISGHTALYWYRQSLGQGLEFLIYFQGNSAPDKSGLPSDRFSAERTGGSVSTLTIQRTQQEDSAVYLCASDGGQLNPERTGELFFGEGSRLTVL.

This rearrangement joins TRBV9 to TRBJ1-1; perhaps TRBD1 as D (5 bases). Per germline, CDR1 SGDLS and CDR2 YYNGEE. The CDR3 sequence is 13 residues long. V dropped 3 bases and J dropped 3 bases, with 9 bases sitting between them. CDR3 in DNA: TGTGCCAGCAGCGCCAGGGTGGACACTGAAGCTTTCTTT. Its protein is CASSARVDTEAFF.

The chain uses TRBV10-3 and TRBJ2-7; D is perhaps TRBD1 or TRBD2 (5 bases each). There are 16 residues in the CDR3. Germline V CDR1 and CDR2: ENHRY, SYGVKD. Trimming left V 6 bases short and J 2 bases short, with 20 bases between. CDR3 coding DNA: TGTGCCATCAGGGGGCCAGGTCAACCCGGGACCTACGAGCAGTACTTC. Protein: CAIRGPGQPGTYEQYF.

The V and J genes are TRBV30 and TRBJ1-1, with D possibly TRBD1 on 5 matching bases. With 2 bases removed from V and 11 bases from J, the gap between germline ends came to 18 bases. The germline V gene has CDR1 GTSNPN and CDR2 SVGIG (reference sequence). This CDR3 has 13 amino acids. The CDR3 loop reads CAWSPGAGGWAFF. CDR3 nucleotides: TGTGCCTGGAGTCCGGGAGCCGGGGGGTGGGCTTTCTTT.

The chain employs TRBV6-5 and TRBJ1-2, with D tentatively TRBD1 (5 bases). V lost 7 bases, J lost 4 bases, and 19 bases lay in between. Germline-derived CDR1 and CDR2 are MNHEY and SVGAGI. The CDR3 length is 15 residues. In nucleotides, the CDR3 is TGTGCCAGCACCCCCGTCCCGGGACGACGCTATGGCTACACCTTC. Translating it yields CASTPVPGRRYGYTF.

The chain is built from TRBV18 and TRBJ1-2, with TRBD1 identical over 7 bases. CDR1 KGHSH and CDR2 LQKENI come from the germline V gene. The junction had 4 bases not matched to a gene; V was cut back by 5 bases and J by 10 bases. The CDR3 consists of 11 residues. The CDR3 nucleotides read TGTGCCAGCTCATCGGGACAGTCCTACACCTTC. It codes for CASSSGQSYTF.

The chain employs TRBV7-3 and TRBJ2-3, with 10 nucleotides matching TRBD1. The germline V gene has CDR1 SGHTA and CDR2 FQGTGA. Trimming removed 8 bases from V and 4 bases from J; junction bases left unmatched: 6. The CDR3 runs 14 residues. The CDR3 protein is CASATGTGADTQYF. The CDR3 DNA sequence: TGTGCCAGCGCGACCGGGACAGGGGCAGATACGCAGTATTTT.

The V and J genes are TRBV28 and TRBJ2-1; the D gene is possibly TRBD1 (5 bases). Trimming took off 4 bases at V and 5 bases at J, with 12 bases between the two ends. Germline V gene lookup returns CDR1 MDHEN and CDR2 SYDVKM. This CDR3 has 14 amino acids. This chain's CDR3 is CASSSHDRNNEQFF. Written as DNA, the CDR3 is TGTGCCAGCAGTTCCCATGACAGAAACAATGAGCAGTTCTTC.

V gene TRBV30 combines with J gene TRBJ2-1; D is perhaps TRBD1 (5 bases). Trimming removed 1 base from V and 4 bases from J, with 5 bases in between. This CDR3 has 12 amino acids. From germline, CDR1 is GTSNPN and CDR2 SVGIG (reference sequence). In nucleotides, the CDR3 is TGTGCCTGGAGTGAGGGGTACAATGAGCAGTTCTTC. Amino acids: CAWSEGYNEQFF.

CDR3 in amino acids: CASSLGSGGRGRETQYF. The CDR3 region has the DNA TGCGCCAGCAGCTTGGGGTCGGGCGGGAGAGGCCGTGAGACCCAGTACTTC. The chain joins TRBV5-1 to TRBJ2-5; 7 bases are a match to TRBD2. After removal of 0 bases from V and 5 bases from J, the junction contained 13 bases not matched to a gene. Germline CDR1 SGHRS, CDR2 YFSETQ. The CDR3 totals 17 residues. Based on the CDR3 plus reference TRBV5-1 and TRBJ2-5, the full variable domain is KAGVTQTPRYLIKTRGQQVTLSCSPISGHRSVSWYQQTPGQGLQFLFEYFSETQRNKGNFPGRFSGRQFSNSRSEMNVSTLELGDSALYLCASSLGSGGRGRETQYFGPGTRLLVL.